This note documents a single TCR beta chain sequence. The antigen it recognizes is unknown. No per-base quality is available; no much larger clone lies one base away. The entry originates in a study of T cell repertoires in ileal Crohn's disease (dated 2019 in TCRdb). At the level of the whole study: Median disease duration was approximately 8.3 years, and 35% of patients were identified as active smokers at the time of surgery. Surgery was performed for a complication in all patients, with stricturing disease in about 60% and penetrating disease in approximately 40%. About half of the patients received postoperative therapy: ten to eleven received thiopurines and around 19 received anti-TNF agents. The M6 samples were biopsies of the neoterminal ileum collected during postoperative colonoscopy. TCR repertoire analysis was performed in about 59 Crohn's disease patients drawn from a prospective multicentre cohort. The study ran alongside a multicentre cohort designed to identify predictors of early endoscopic recurrence after ileocolonic resection. A Rutgeerts score higher than i0 was the definition used for endoscopic postoperative recurrence. The study sequenced about 150 mucosal samples from around 57 patients, taken at several locations on the surgical specimen and at postoperative endoscopy.

On the study overall, not on this receptor specifically: The timing of postoperative endoscopy varied within the first year after surgery, and the median delay was about seven months. Mucosal CD4 and CD8 T cells were sorted and sequenced only in a subgroup of patients, the size of which was not stated. Endoscopic recurrence was linked to a higher percentage of high-frequency clones at surgery, and recurrence occurred in every patient whose clonality exceeded 26.8% (18/57). Compared with CD4 T cells, sorted CD8 T cells held more high-frequency clones, which suggests that the mucosal expansions were mostly CD8. A significantly higher proportion of clonal expansions was observed in active smokers at surgery than in non-smokers (about 25% vs 20%, p=0.02).

In the germline V gene, CDR1 corresponds to MGHDK and CDR2 to SYGVNS. The V end loses 10 bases and the J end loses 4 bases, and a stretch of 19 bases separates them. From the cysteine through the phenylalanine, the CDR3 covers 14 amino acids. Of all the DNA, just the CDR3 is kept, 42 bases in frame from base 1. Explained via the paper, the time point label denotes: neoterminal ileum biopsy at postoperative endoscopy, about 6 months after surgery. Adults with ileal or ileocolonic Crohn's disease and an indication for ileocolonic resection were eligible for inclusion. Before DNA extraction, whole ileal mucosal biopsies were kept frozen at -80 degrees C. Genomic DNA was extracted from frozen whole biopsies using a TRizol-based method and was quantified with a NanoDrop 2000 spectrophotometer. For commercial TCRB immunosequencing, about 500 nanograms of biopsy DNA were submitted for each sample. CDR3 regions were amplified from genomic DNA by Adaptive Biotechnology using a two-step, amplification bias-controlled multiplex PCR. In the first PCR, primers covered every V and J gene segment, and in the second PCR, barcodes and Illumina adapters were added. CDR3 libraries were sequenced using an Illumina instrument. In the authors' own workflow: The analysis drew on both the pipelines supplied by the vendor and custom analysis of the raw data in R/Bioconductor running R version 3.3.0. Clonality, which ranges from 0 to 1, was calculated as the inverse of the normalised Shannon entropy across all productive clones. High-frequency clones were defined as the share of the repertoire occupied by the top 100 clones, with only clones passing a 95% confidence test being retained. The Simpson index measured repertoire diversity, and the Morisita-Horn index measured overlap between samples. TCRdb limited this immuneACCESS table to in-frame rearrangements with V and J called. A share of clones is missing; checked studies link under half to unresolved V genes, and the rest is unexplained. The DNA was the basis for D and trimming; V, J and clone size are from that table. The sample table lists about 1,700 clones, 85% to 90% of them with a count of one. The top ten hold less than 7.5% of the sample.

The material sequenced was ileal tissue. The V gene is TRBV25-1 and the J gene is TRBJ1-2, with the D gene call left open. The TCR was taken from an adult with Crohn's disease. The DNA is as follows: TGTGCCACCTCGTCCCCTATAGGGCTCTATGGCTACACCTTC. Translated, this is CATSSPIGLYGYTF.